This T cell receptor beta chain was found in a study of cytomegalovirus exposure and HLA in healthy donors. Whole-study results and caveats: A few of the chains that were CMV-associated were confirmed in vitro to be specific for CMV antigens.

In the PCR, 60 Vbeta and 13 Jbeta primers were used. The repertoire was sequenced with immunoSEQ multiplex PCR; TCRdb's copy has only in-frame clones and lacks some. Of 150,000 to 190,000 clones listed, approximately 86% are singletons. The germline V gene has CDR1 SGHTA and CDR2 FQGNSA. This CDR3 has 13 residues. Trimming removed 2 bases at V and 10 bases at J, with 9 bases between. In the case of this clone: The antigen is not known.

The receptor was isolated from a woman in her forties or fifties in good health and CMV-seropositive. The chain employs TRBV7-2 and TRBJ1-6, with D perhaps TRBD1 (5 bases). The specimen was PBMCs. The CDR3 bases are TGTGCCAGCAGCTTACAGGGCGGATCACCCCTCCACTTT. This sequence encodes CASSLQGGSPLHF.